Listed here are 6 T cell receptor beta chains from one sample, sequenced in a study of early T cells in non-severe SARS-CoV-2 infection. TCRdb reanalysed the 5' RACE reads using MiXCR and keeps one entry per CDR3 protein. The sample consists of about 110,000 distinct CDR3 sequences, around an eighth of them appearing once. Specimen: whole blood, collected at baseline. These receptors came from an adult who was a healthcare worker with PCR-confirmed SARS-CoV-2 infection or an uninfected control (not recorded which).

At least ten counts were recorded for this clonotype. The chain is built from TRBV6-2 or TRBV6-3 and TRBJ2-1, with TRBD2 matching 11 bases. V trimming: 1 base; J trimming: 2 bases; junction bases outside the gene matches: 19. Germline V lookup: CDR1 MNHEY, CDR2 SVGEGT. The CDR3 is 22 amino acids. CDR3 amino acids: CASSYLYEAWVAGGTTYNEQFF. The DNA of the CDR3 is TGTGCCAGCAGTTACTTGTATGAGGCGTGGGTAGCGGGAGGGACTACCTACAATGAGCAGTTCTTC.

The chain has TRBV28 and TRBJ2-1; 9 nucleotides match TRBD1. With 11 bases clipped from V and 4 bases from J, the junction kept 12 bases outside the gene matches. CDR1 and CDR2 (germline): MDHEN, SYDVKM. This CDR3 has 15 residues. This chain's CDR3 is CAGNHGDRAYNEQFF. CDR3 coding DNA: TGTGCCGGCAACCACGGGGACAGGGCTTACAATGAGCAGTTCTTC.

This chain uses TRBV6-5 with TRBJ2-3; D unclear. Deletions cut 2 bases from V and 4 bases from J, with 7 bases between. Per germline, CDR1 MNHEY and CDR2 SVGAGI. The CDR3 runs to 13 residues. Here the CDR3 reads CASSYDRADTQYF. CDR3 sequence (DNA): TGTGCCAGCAGTTACGATCGGGCAGATACGCAGTATTTT.

The chain joins TRBV6-5 to TRBJ2-3; no clear D gene. V was cut by 0 bases and J by 5 bases, with 6 bases left in between. Looked up from germline, CDR1 is MNHEY and CDR2 is SVGAGI. The CDR3 is 13 amino acids. Written as DNA, the CDR3 is TGTGCCAGCAGTTACTCGCGCCGAGATACGCAGTATTTT. This translates into CASSYSRRDTQYF.

The chain uses TRBV5-1 and TRBJ2-5; D unresolved. The ends were cut back, 4 bases at V and 4 bases at J, with 14 bases in the middle. The CDR3 length is 14 residues. Germline values: CDR1 SGHRS, CDR2 YFSETQ. The CDR3 DNA reads TGCGCCAGCAGCCCCGGACCCGTGGTAGAGACCCAGTACTTC. This encodes CASSPGPVVETQYF.

This chain connects TRBV7-9 to TRBJ1-4; D gene ambiguous. V lost 1 base and J lost 0, with 9 bases in between. The V gene's germline CDR1 is SEHNR and CDR2 FQNEAQ (reference sequence). The CDR3 sequence is 16 residues long. CDR3 coding DNA: TGTGCCAGCAGCTTAGGAAGTGGCGCAACTAATGAAAAACTGTTTTTT. Translated, it gives CASSLGSGATNEKLFF.